This T cell receptor (beta chain) was identified during a study of long-term antiretroviral therapy in people with HIV. Investigators performed immunoSEQ version v3.0 at survey level. Here immunoSEQ multiplex PCR was the method, and the copy in TCRdb shows in-frame clones only, minus some. The table shows about 28,000 clones, with about 82% occurring only once. This clone appeared once. Germline lookup yields CDR1 MNHNS and CDR2 SASEGT. Between the trimmed V and J ends, which lost 8 bases and 1 base, there was a span of 14 bases. The CDR3 totals 15 residues. Sequencing was performed on unsorted PBMCs, taken 0.8 years after starting antiretroviral therapy. V is TRBV6-1 and J is TRBJ1-4; D is perhaps TRBD1 (6 bases). The source of this sequence is a woman in her twenties or thirties with HIV. CDR3 loop: CASEGGTGTNEKLFF. The CDR3, as DNA: TGTGCCAGCGAGGGGGGGACGGGAACTAATGAAAAACTGTTTTTT.